This TCR beta chain was found in a study of Ad26.COV2.S vaccination and SARS-CoV-2 variants. Stated treatment: approximately 18 received Ad26.COV2.S at low or high dose, single or two shots; five or six received placebo; per-sample allocation not given. Sampling happened 63 days after the first vaccine or placebo injection. Assay used: immunoSEQ multiplex PCR; TCRdb lists only in-frame clones, some missing. The sample includes fewer than 300,000 clones, around 87% of them seen just once. V lost 5 bases, J lost 5 bases, and 4 bases stayed unmatched. CDR3 length: 14 amino acids. Germline CDR1 is SGHTA and CDR2 is FQGNSA.

Sequencing used peripheral blood, obtained in a trial of Ad26.COV2.S vaccine versus placebo. The chain recombines TRBV7-2 with TRBJ2-5; 11 nucleotides agree with TRBD1. This receptor was taken from a person aged 18 to 59 who received the Ad26.COV2.S COVID-19 vaccine or a placebo. CDR3 loop: CASSPGQGAETQYF. As DNA, the CDR3 is TGTGCCAGCAGCCCTGGACAGGGGGCCGAGACCCAGTACTTC.